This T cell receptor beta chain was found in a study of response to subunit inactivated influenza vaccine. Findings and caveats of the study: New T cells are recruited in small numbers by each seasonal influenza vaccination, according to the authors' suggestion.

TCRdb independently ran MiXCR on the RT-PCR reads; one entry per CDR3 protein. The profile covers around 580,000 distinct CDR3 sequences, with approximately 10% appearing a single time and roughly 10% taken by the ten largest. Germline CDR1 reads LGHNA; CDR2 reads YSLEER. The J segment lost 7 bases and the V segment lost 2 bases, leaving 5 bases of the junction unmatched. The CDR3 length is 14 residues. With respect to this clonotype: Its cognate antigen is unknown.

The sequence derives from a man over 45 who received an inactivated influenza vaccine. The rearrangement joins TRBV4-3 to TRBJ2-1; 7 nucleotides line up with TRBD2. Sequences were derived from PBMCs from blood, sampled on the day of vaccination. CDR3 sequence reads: CASSQLGRLNEQFF. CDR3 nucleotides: TGCGCCAGCAGCCAACTCGGGAGGTTAAATGAGCAGTTCTTC.